The source of this T cell receptor beta chain is a study of beta chain features in type 1 diabetes. The length of the CDR3 is 14 residues. CDR1 SEHNR and CDR2 FQNEAQ come from the germline V gene (reference sequence). V was pared by 4 bases and J by 6 bases, with 5 bases of the junction left unmatched. This clone was seen a handful of times. At the DNA level, this CDR3 is encoded by other sequences in the same sample as well. The isolated RNA, all of it, was reverse transcribed, so expressed TCRB transcripts were what got sequenced. Generated by immunoSEQ multiplex PCR, the TCRdb table keeps only in-frame clones and is missing some. The sample lists some 400,000 clones, approximately 16% occurring once.

Input material: naive CD4+ T cells from blood. This TCR was sampled from a woman under 30 in good health. The J gene is TRBJ1-5, the V gene TRBV7-9; TRBD1 matches 8 bases. CDR3 sequence: CASSSQGAGQPQHF. DNA for the CDR3: TGTGCCAGCAGCTCGCAGGGGGCAGGTCAGCCCCAGCATTTT. The entire variable domain, with the rest obtained from reference TRBV7-9 and TRBJ1-5, is as follows: DTGVSQNPRHKITKRGQNVTFRCDPISEHNRLYWYRQTLGQGPEFLTYFQNEAQLEKSRLLSDRFSAERPKGSFSTLEIQRTEQGDSAMYLCASSSQGAGQPQHFGDGTRLSIL.